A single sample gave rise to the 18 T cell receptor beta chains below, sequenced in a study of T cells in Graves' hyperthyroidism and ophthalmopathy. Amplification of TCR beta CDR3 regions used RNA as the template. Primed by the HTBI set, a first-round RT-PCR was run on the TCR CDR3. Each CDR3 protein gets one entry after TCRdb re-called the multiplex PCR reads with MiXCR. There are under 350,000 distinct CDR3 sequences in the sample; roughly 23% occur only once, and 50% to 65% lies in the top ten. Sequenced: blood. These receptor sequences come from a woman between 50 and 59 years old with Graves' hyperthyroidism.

The CDR3 is CASSHNDRVNQPQHF. The CDR3 DNA reads as TGTGCCAGCAGTCACAATGACAGGGTCAATCAGCCCCAGCATTTT. The chain is built from TRBV6-2 or TRBV6-3 and TRBJ1-5, with TRBD1 identical over 7 bases. Germline trimming cut 5 bases from V and 3 bases from J; bases unmatched to any gene: 7. The length of the CDR3 is 15 residues. In germline, CDR1 is MNHEY, CDR2 SVGEGT.

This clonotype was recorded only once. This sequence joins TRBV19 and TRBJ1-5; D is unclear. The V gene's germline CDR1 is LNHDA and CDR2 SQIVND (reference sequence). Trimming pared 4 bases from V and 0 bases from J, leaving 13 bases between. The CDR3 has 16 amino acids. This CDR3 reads CASSSLKEDSNQPQHF. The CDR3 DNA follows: TGTGCCAGTAGTAGTCTAAAGGAGGATAGCAATCAGCCCCAGCATTTT.

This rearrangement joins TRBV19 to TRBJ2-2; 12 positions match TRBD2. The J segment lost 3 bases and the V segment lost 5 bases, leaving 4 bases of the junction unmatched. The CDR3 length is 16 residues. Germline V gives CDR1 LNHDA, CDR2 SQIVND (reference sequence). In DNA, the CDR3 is TGTGCCAGTAGTCCTAGCGGGAGGGCGCACACCGGGGAGCTGTTTTTT. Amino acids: CASSPSGRAHTGELFF.

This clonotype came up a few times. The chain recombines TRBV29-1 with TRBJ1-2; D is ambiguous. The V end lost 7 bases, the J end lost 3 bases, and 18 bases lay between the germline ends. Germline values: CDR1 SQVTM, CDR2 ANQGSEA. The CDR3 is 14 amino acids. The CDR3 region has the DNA TGCAGCGCCCCCAGATCGACACGAGACTATGGCTACACCTTC. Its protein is CSAPRSTRDYGYTF.

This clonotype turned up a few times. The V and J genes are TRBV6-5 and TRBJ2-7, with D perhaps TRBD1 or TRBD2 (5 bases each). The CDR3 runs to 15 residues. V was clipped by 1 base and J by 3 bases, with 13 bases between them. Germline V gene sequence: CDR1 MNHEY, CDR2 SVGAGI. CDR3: CASSYFYGANYEQYF. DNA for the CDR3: TGTGCCAGCAGTTACTTCTACGGGGCAAACTACGAGCAGTACTTC.

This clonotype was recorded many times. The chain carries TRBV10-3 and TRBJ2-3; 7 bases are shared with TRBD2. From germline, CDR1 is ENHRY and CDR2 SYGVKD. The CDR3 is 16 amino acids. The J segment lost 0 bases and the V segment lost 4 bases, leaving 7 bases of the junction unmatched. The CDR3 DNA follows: TGTGCCATCAGTGGGCCCGCGGGACTAAGCACAGATACGCAGTATTTT. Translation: CAISGPAGLSTDTQYF.

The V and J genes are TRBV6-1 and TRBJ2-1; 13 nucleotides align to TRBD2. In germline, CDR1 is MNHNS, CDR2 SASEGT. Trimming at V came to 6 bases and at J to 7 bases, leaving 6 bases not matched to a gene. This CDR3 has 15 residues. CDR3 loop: CASSWTSGSLNEQFF. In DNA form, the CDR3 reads TGTGCCAGCAGCTGGACTAGCGGGAGTCTGAATGAGCAGTTCTTC.

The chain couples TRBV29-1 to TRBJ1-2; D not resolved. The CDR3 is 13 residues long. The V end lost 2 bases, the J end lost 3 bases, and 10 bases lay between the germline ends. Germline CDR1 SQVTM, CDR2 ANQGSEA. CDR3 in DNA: TGCAGCGTTGAATCAGGCCGGCACTATGGCTACACCTTC. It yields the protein CSVESGRHYGYTF. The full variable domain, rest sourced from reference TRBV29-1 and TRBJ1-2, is SAVISQKPSRDICQRGTSLTIQCQVDSQVTMMFWYRQQPGQSLTLIATANQGSEATYESGFVIDKFPISRPNLTFSTLTVSNMSPEDSSIYLCSVESGRHYGYTFGSGTRLTVV.

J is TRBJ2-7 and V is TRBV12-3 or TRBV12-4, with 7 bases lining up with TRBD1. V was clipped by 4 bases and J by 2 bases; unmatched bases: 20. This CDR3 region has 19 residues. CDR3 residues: CASSYRIISTGEITYEQYF. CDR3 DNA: TGTGCCAGCAGTTACCGAATCATTTCTACAGGGGAAATTACCTACGAGCAGTACTTC.

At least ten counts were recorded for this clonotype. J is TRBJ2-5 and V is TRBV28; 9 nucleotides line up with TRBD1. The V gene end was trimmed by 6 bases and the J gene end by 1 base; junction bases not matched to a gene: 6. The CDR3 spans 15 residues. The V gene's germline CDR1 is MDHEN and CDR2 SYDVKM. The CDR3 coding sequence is TGTGCCAGCAGAGGAGGGACAGGGTCCCAAGAGACCCAGTACTTC. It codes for CASRGGTGSQETQYF.

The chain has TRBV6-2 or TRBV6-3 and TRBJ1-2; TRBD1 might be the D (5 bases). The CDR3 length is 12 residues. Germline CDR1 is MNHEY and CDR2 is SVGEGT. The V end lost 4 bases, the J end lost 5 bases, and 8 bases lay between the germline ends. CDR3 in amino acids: CASSSGFYGYTF. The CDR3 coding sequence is TGTGCCAGCAGTTCAGGGTTTTATGGCTACACCTTC.

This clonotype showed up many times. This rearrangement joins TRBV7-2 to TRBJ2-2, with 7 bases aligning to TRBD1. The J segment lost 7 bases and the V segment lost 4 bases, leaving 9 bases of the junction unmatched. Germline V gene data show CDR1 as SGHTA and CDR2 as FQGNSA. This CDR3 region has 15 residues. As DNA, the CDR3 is TGTGCCAGCAGCTGGGACAGAACAACACTCGGGGAGCTGTTTTTT. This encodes CASSWDRTTLGELFF. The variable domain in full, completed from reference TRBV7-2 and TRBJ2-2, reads GAGVSQSPSNKVTEKGKDVELRCDPISGHTALYWYRQSLGQGLEFLIYFQGNSAPDKSGLPSDRFSAERTGGSVSTLTIQRTQQEDSAVYLCASSWDRTTLGELFFGEGSRLTVL.

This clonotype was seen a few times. The CDR3 loop is CASSHPPTGNQETQYF. DNA of the CDR3: TGTGCCAGCAGCCACCCCCCGACAGGAAACCAAGAGACCCAGTACTTC. The V and J genes are TRBV14 and TRBJ2-5; D might be TRBD1 (6 bases). The CDR3 loop spans 16 amino acids. CDR1 SGHDN and CDR2 FVKESK come from the germline V gene. The V end was cut by 3 bases, the J end by 0 bases, with 14 bases between.

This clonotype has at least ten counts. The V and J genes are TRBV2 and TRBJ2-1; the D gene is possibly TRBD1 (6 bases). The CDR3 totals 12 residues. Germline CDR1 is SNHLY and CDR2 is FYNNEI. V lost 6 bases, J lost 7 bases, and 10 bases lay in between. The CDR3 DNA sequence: TGTGCCAGCAGAGGACAGCTGAATGAGCAGTTCTTC. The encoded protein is CASRGQLNEQFF. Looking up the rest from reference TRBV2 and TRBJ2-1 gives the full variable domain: EPEVTQTPSHQVTQMGQEVILRCVPISNHLYFYWYRQILGQKVEFLVSFYNNEISEKSEIFDDQFSVERPDGSNFTLKIRSTKLEDSAMYFCASRGQLNEQFFGPGTRLTVL.

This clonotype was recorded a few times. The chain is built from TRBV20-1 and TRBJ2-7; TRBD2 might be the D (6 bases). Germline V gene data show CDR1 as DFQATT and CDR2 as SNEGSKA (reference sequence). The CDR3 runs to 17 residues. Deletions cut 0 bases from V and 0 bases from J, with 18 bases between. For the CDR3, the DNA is TGCAGTGCTAGAGATGTGGGGGAGGCGGACCACTCCTACGAGCAGTACTTC. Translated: CSARDVGEADHSYEQYF.

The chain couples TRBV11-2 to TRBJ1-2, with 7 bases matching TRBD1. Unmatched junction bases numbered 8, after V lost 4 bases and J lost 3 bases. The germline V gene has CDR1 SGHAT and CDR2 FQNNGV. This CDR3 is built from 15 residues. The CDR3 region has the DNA TGTGCCAGCAGCTCACCCCGGACAGGTCACTATGGCTACACCTTC. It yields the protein CASSSPRTGHYGYTF.

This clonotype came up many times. The CDR3 nucleotides are TGCAGCGTTGTTAGGACAGGGAGCTACGAGCAGTACTTC. This encodes CSVVRTGSYEQYF. The rearrangement joins TRBV29-1 to TRBJ2-7, with 8 bases that match TRBD1. Trimming cost V 4 bases and J 3 bases; bases outside gene matches: 5. Germline CDR1 and CDR2: SQVTM and ANQGSEA. The CDR3 length is 13 residues.

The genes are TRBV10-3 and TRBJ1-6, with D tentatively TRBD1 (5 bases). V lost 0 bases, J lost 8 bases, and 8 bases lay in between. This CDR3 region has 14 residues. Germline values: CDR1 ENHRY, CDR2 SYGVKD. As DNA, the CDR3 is TGTGCCATCAGTGAGTCTCAGGGCCATTCACCCCTCCACTTT. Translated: CAISESQGHSPLHF.